The clone carrying this T cell receptor (beta chain) came up many times. Its antigen is unidentified. TCRdb re-called the RT-PCR reads through MiXCR, storing one row per CDR3 protein. Among hundreds of thousands of distinct CDR3 sequences listed, approximately 14% were seen once. The CDR3 totals 16 residues. The germline gives CDR1 ENHRY, CDR2 SYGVKD. V dropped 3 bases and J dropped 0; count of bases not matched to a gene: 4. The sample is drawn from a study of response to subunit inactivated influenza vaccine. Findings of the study overall: Every seasonal influenza vaccination brings in few new T cells, the authors suggested.

This chain connects TRBV10-3 to TRBJ2-2, with 7 bases aligning to TRBD1. This TCR was recovered from a man aged 50 to 60 who received an inactivated influenza vaccine. The sample in question was PBMCs from blood, obtained 11 to 12 days after vaccination. The CDR3 DNA follows: TGTGCCATCAGTGATACAGGGGCTTCGAACACCGGGGAGCTGTTTTTT. Its protein product is CAISDTGASNTGELFF.